This paragraph reports one T cell receptor beta chain. These data originate in a study of T cell clones after liver transplantation. For the study at large: Post-transplant blood was tracked for graft-donor-reactive T cell clones identified in a pre-transplant mixed lymphocyte reaction. Timepoints were pre-transplant, pre-withdrawal, and after withdrawal was completed or failed.

Data came from immunoSEQ multiplex PCR; TCRdb stores just in-frame clones and leaves some out. The repertoire has tens of thousands of clones, roughly 80% of them found once; the top ten carry 2.1%. The TCR sequence derives from a human patient who received a liver transplant. Part of the T cell pool may stem from the graft donor. The sample consisted of CD4+ T cells from blood, taken 48 months after liver transplant.

This chain's CDR3 is CASSPPDRDRETNYGYTF. As DNA, the CDR3 is TGTGCCAGCAGCCCCCCAGACCGGGACCGAGAAACTAACTATGGCTACACCTTC. The chain is built from TRBV7-2 and TRBJ1-2, with a weak D call TRBD1 (5 bases). The V end lost 5 bases, the J end lost 0 bases, and 22 bases lay between the germline ends. Germline CDR1 reads SGHTA; CDR2 reads FQGNSA. The CDR3 extends over 18 amino acids.